The rows below give T cell receptor beta chains drawn from one sample of a study of T-cell reconstitution after alpha-beta-depleted transplantation in children. TCRdb re-called the PCR reads with MiXCR, one entry per CDR3 protein. The table lists some 140,000 distinct CDR3 sequences, 9.7% of them singletons. Sequenced material: PBMCs, mostly from graft donor cells, taken 180 days after TCRalphabeta/CD19-depleted stem cell transplant. These receptors all stem from a girl under three years old who had a stem cell transplant for combined immunodeficiency, so the T cells may come from the graft donor. The CDR3 runs from the conserved cysteine through the conserved F or W. D genes are given only for firm matches. A clone size is listed for some rows: how often the clone was seen (once, few, many), or a class if it is expanded.

D gene: TRBD2
J gene: TRBJ2-3
V gene: TRBV10-3
CDR3 length: 15
clone size: few
CDR3 protein: CAISEERGDTDTQYF
CDR3 DNA: TGTGCCATCAGTGAGGAGCGGGGGGACACAGATACGCAGTATTTT

D gene: .
J gene: TRBJ2-3
V gene: TRBV7-2
CDR3 length: 15
clone size: few
CDR3 protein: CASSLSAARTDTQYF
CDR3 DNA: TGTGCCAGCAGCTTATCAGCGGCCCGCACAGATACGCAGTATTTT

D gene: .
J gene: TRBJ2-7
V gene: TRBV7-9
CDR3 length: 12
clone size: .
CDR3 protein: CASSSGVYEQYF
CDR3 DNA: TGTGCCAGCAGCTCCGGGGTCTACGAGCAGTACTTC

D gene: TRBD2
J gene: TRBJ2-1
V gene: TRBV12-3/TRBV12-4
CDR3 length: 14
clone size: few
CDR3 protein: CASIGAGAGNEQFF
CDR3 DNA: TGTGCCAGCATTGGGGCGGGAGCTGGAAATGAGCAGTTCTTC

D gene: TRBD1
J gene: TRBJ1-5
V gene: TRBV5-5
CDR3 length: 14
clone size: few
CDR3 protein: CASTKQGADQPQHF
CDR3 DNA: TGTGCCAGCACCAAACAGGGGGCAGATCAGCCCCAGCATTTT

D gene: .
J gene: TRBJ2-1
V gene: TRBV7-9
CDR3 length: 17
clone size: few
CDR3 protein: CASSWPPGTPEGNEQFF
CDR3 DNA: TGTGCCAGCAGCTGGCCCCCCGGGACACCTGAGGGCAATGAGCAGTTCTTC

D gene: TRBD1
J gene: TRBJ2-5
V gene: TRBV20-1
CDR3 length: 15
clone size: .
CDR3 protein: CSATPGQGSTETQYF
CDR3 DNA: TGCAGTGCTACCCCCGGACAGGGAAGTACCGAGACCCAGTACTTC

D gene: TRBD2
J gene: TRBJ2-1
V gene: TRBV9
CDR3 length: 16
clone size: .
CDR3 protein: CASSVGSGSGKYEQFF
CDR3 DNA: TGTGCCAGCAGCGTAGGAAGCGGGAGTGGGAAATATGAGCAGTTCTTC

D gene: .
J gene: TRBJ2-4
V gene: TRBV11-2
CDR3 length: 14
clone size: few
CDR3 protein: CASSNGTWLSIQYF
CDR3 DNA: TGTGCCAGCAGCAACGGGACGTGGCTAAGCATTCAGTACTTC

D gene: TRBD1
J gene: TRBJ1-3
V gene: TRBV18
CDR3 length: 15
clone size: few
CDR3 protein: CASSLDRETGNTIYF
CDR3 DNA: TGTGCCAGCTCACTGGACAGGGAAACGGGAAACACCATATATTTT